The clone carrying this T cell receptor beta chain has more than one count but fewer than ten. The sample comes from a study of shared T cell receptors in the human thymus. Sequencing was performed with immunoSEQ multiplex PCR; in TCRdb, only in-frame clones are kept and a portion is missing. The sample carries some 760,000 clones, 80% to 90% recorded once. CDR1 and CDR2 from the germline V gene are MNHEY and SMNVEV (reference sequence). V was pared by 7 bases and J by 3 bases, with 7 bases between. The CDR3 covers 12 residues. The same sample was also used in a study of human thymus T cells. From that report: The thymus was resected at corrective cardiac surgery.

The chain employs TRBV27 and TRBJ2-4; D gene ambiguous. This sequence was found in a girl under three years old with a congenital heart defect. Sequences were obtained from thymocytes. The CDR3 DNA sequence: TGTGCCAGCAATCTTAACAAAAACATTCAGTACTTC. Translating gives CASNLNKNIQYF.